This TCR beta chain was found in a study of molecular identifiers for immune sequencing clone quantification. Looking at the study overall: Five portions were made in replicates from RNA of 20,000 or 100,000 naive CD8 cells, and four underwent sequencing. The study, taken as a whole, reports: Effector cells had over 99% of their molecules in clones above 20 RNA copies, while naive cells had under 1%.

Trimming pared 6 bases from V and 5 bases from J, leaving 10 bases between. The CDR3 consists of 11 residues. The germline V gene encodes CDR1 SQVTM and CDR2 ANQGSEA. This clonotype was counted at least ten times. What it binds is unknown. CD8+CD4-CCR7+CD45RA+ sorting gave the naive CD8 T cells. Previously published methods and listed TCR primers were used for the bulk TCR libraries. TCRdb called the PCR reads again in MiXCR, with one record for every CDR3 protein. The data hold 60,000 to 70,000 distinct CDR3 sequences, with about a sixth observed a single time. The sequencing input was naive CD8+ T cells from blood, with Jurkat cell RNA spiked in. Subset defined: FACS-sorted CD8+CD4-CCR7+CD45RA+ naive T cells. V gene TRBV29-1 combines with J gene TRBJ1-2; D call uncertain. The TCR was taken from a human donor in good health. Some libraries in this study had Jurkat cell RNA spiked in. CDR3 coding DNA: TGCAGCGTAGGTACGACTTATGGCTACACCTTC. Protein product: CSVGTTYGYTF.